The text below deals with one TCR beta chain. The data stem from a study of blood T cell repertoires in COVID-19. At the level of the study: Sources were T cells, B-cell-depleted T cells, or PBMCs; the material itself was cDNA or gDNA.

Measured with immunoSEQ multiplex PCR; TCRdb has only the in-frame clones, and not every one. The sample has roughly 130,000 clones; about four fifths are singletons. The receptor was derived from a woman of 80 years or more with acute or convalescent COVID-19. The specimen was peripheral blood.

The CDR3 DNA sequence: TGCGCCAGCAGCCCGGTTGGACAGGGGACGTTGTATGGCTACACCTTC. Protein sequence: CASSPVGQGTLYGYTF. The genes are TRBV5-1 and TRBJ1-2; 9 bases match TRBD1. Germline CDR1 is SGHRS and CDR2 is YFSETQ. The CDR3 has 16 amino acids. The V and J ends lost 4 bases and 5 bases, in that order; junction bases with no gene match: 12. The full variable domain, completed using reference TRBV5-1 and TRBJ1-2, is KAGVTQTPRYLIKTRGQQVTLSCSPISGHRSVSWYQQTPGQGLQFLFEYFSETQRNKGNFPGRFSGRQFSNSRSEMNVSTLELGDSALYLCASSPVGQGTLYGYTFGSGTRLTVV.